The present T cell receptor (beta chain) was sequenced within a study of T-cell reconstitution after alpha-beta-depleted transplantation in children. As it was prepared, the TCRbeta library received unique molecular identifiers. TCRdb analysed the PCR reads with MiXCR anew, one entry per CDR3 protein. This table has about 540,000 distinct CDR3 sequences, approximately 20% appearing once. The length of the CDR3 is 15 residues. V shed 3 bases and J 5 bases; nucleotides not matched to a gene: 2. Per germline, CDR1 SGDLS and CDR2 YYNGEE. The clonotype was recovered from a human donor who donated a stem cell graft to a child with acute lymphoblastic leukemia. The sample in question was PBMCs from the stem cell graft donor, obtained from the stem cell graft. The V and J genes are TRBV9 and TRBJ2-3, with 14 positions matching TRBD2. Here the CDR3 reads CASSAGLAGGDTQYF. The CDR3 DNA follows: TGTGCCAGCAGCGCCGGACTAGCGGGAGGAGATACGCAGTATTTT.